This TCR beta chain was documented in a study of blood T cells in healthy people across ages. Regarding the study as a whole: TCR beta diversity tracked closely with naive T cell percentage.

As concerns this clonotype: The target antigen is unknown.

Collection of around 10 milliliters of peripheral blood was performed for each donor. Per sample, extraction of total RNA gave at least 6 micrograms in every case. Next came a second PCR, run for about 6 to 11 cycles, which used a sample-barcoded 5' primer along with a J-beta primer mix. There were at least 2.5 million CDR3-containing paired-end reads obtained from each sample. TCRdb re-called the 5' RACE reads through MiXCR, storing one row per CDR3 protein. The sample holds approximately 800,000 distinct CDR3 sequences, around 62% seen once. This TCR was recovered from a man aged 25 to 40 in good health. Material: blood.

The CDR3 nucleotides are TGTGCCAGCAGTGAACAGATGGAGACCCAGTACTTC. This translates into CASSEQMETQYF. V usage is TRBV2 and J usage is TRBJ2-7; D remains unclear. The J call may be incorrect, as the DNA end agrees better with TRBJ2-5. Germline loops: CDR1 SNHLY, CDR2 FYNNEI. CDR3 length equals 12 residues.